The T cell receptor beta chain under discussion was sequenced for a study of beta chain features in type 1 diabetes. In regard to this clone: Antigen specificity is unknown.

Expressed TCRB transcripts were sequenced after all isolated RNA was converted to cDNA. The table came from immunoSEQ multiplex PCR; TCRdb's copy has only in-frame clones and leaves some out. The repertoire includes 640,000 or so clones, roughly 12% of them detected once, and 0.022% sits in the top ten. Germline CDR1 is SNHLY and CDR2 is FYNNEI. CDR3 size: 12 residues. V lost 6 bases, J lost 5 bases, and 11 bases lay in between. Study-level points and caveats: Shortening of TCRB CDR3s, moderate but significant, appeared in all four CD4+ subsets of Type 1 diabetes patients.

The receptor was isolated from a man aged 18 to 29 with type 1 diabetes. The sequencing input was naive CD4+ T cells from blood. This sequence joins TRBV2 and TRBJ2-7; D might be TRBD1 (6 bases). In DNA form, the CDR3 reads TGTGCCAGCAGAGCGGACAGCCACGAGCAGTACTTC. Translated: CASRADSHEQYF. The entire variable domain, with the rest obtained from reference TRBV2 and TRBJ2-7, is as follows: EPEVTQTPSHQVTQMGQEVILRCVPISNHLYFYWYRQILGQKVEFLVSFYNNEISEKSEIFDDQFSVERPDGSNFTLKIRSTKLEDSAMYFCASRADSHEQYFGPGTRLTVT.